Listed here is a single TCR beta chain. The antigen is not known. CDR1 and CDR2 (germline): LGHNA, YSLEER. The V end lost 3 bases, the J end lost 3 bases, and 15 bases lay between the germline ends. This CDR3 is 15 amino acids long. Chemo-refractory metastatic non-small-cell lung cancer patients underwent focal radiation alongside CTLA-4 blockade with ipilimumab. The entry originates in a study of radiotherapy plus CTLA-4 blockade in lung cancer. For the study at large: Disease control was achieved by 31% of patients, and objective responses by about 17%. Whole-study results and caveats: Early shifts in blood T cell clones, with interferon-beta, reportedly predicted response best. Subsequent to radiotherapy plus ipilimumab, tumor-derived TCR clones underwent expansion in blood.

TCRdb's table, derived via immunoSEQ multiplex PCR, lists solely in-frame clones and lacks some. The table records approximately 45,000 clones, about 63% of them present only once. The sequencing here drew on peripheral blood, taken from a patient treated with radiotherapy plus ipilimumab. This receptor was identified in a human donor with non-small cell lung cancer who had a partial response to radiotherapy plus ipilimumab. V is TRBV4-3 and J is TRBJ2-7, with D perhaps matching TRBD1 (6 bases). CDR3 in amino acids: CASSQRVQGIYEQYF. In nucleotides, the CDR3 is TGCGCCAGCAGCCAGAGGGTGCAGGGGATCTACGAGCAGTACTTC.